A single T cell receptor beta chain is shown here with its context. This sample stems from a study of T cell changes during pregnancy in multiple sclerosis. Germline CDR1 reads LNHDA; CDR2 reads SQIVND (reference sequence). After removal of 4 bases from V and 3 bases from J, the junction contained 3 bases not matched to a gene. The CDR3 extends over 15 amino acids. The method was immunoSEQ multiplex PCR; TCRdb's version includes in-frame clones alone and lacks a portion of them. The table has about 44,000 clones, about nine tenths seen once. The sample consisted of CD4+ T cells from peripheral blood mononuclear cells, taken before pregnancy. The clonotype comes from a female donor with multiple sclerosis, enrolled in a pregnancy study. V and J are TRBV19 and TRBJ2-1; 10 bases line up with TRBD2. The CDR3 loop is CASSKLAGFYNEQFF. The CDR3 nucleotides are TGTGCCAGTAGTAAACTAGCGGGGTTCTACAATGAGCAGTTCTTC.